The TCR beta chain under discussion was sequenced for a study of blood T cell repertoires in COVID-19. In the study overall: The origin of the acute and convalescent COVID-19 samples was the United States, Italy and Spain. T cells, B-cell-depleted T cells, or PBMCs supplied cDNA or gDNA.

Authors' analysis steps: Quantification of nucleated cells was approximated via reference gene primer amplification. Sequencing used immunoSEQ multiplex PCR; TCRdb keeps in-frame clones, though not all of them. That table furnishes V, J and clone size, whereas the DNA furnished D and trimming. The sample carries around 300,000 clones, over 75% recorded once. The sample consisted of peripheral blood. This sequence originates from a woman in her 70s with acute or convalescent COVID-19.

This CDR3 is CASSPGTGLGDEQFF. DNA of the CDR3: TGTGCCAGCAGTCCCGGGACAGGGTTGGGGGATGAGCAGTTCTTC. The V call is TRBV6-5, the J call TRBJ2-1, with 9 bases aligning to TRBD1. Germline assignment: CDR1 MNHEY and CDR2 SVGAGI. Trimming cost V 5 bases and J 8 bases; bases outside gene matches: 10. This CDR3 is 15 amino acids long.